This T cell receptor (beta chain) derives from a study of T cell changes during pregnancy in multiple sclerosis. Germline values: CDR1 MNHEY, CDR2 SMNVEV (reference sequence). Trimming took off 5 bases at V and 3 bases at J, with 16 bases between the two ends. The CDR3 consists of 16 residues. Method: immunoSEQ multiplex PCR; TCRdb's copy keeps in-frame clones and lacks some. This sample has about 36,000 clones, with around 92% found just once. The sequencing used CD4+ T cells from peripheral blood mononuclear cells, collected in the second trimester of pregnancy. The rearrangement links TRBV27 to TRBJ2-2; D is possibly TRBD2 (5 bases). The clonotype comes from a female donor in good health, enrolled as a control in a pregnancy study. The CDR3 spells CASSGVGGSYTGELFF. The DNA of the CDR3 is TGTGCCAGCAGTGGGGTCGGAGGATCTTACACCGGGGAGCTGTTTTTT.